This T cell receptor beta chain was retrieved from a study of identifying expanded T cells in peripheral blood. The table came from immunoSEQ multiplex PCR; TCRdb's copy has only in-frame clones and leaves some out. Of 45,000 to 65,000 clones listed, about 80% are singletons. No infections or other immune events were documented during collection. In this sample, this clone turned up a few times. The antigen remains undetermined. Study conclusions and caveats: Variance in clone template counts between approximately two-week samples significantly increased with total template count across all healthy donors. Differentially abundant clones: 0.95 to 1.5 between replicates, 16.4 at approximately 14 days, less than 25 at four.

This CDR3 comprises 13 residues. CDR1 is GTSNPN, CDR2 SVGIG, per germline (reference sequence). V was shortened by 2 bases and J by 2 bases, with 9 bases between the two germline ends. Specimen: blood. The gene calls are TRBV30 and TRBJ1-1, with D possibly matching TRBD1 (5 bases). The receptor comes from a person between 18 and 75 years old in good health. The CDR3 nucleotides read TGTGCCTGGAGTCGGGACCTCAACACTGAAGCTTTCTTT. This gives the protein CAWSRDLNTEAFF.